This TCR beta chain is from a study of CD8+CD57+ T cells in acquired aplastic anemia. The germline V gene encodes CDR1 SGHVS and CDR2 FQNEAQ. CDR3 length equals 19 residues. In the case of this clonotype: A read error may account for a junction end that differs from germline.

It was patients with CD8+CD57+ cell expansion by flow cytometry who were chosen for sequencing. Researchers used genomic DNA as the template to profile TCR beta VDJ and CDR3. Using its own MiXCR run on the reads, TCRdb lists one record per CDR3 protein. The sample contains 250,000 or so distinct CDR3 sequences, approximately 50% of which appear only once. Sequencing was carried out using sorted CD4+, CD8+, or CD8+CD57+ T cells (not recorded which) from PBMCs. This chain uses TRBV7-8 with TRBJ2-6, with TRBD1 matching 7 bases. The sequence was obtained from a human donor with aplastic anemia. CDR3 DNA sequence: TGTGCCAGCAGCTTAGCTCAAGGGGGACAGATCTCTGGGGTCAACGTCCTGACTTTC. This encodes CASSLAQGGQISGVNVLTF.